This T cell receptor beta chain was obtained from a study of radiotherapy plus CTLA-4 blockade in lung cancer. Study-level information: Objective responses occurred in 18% of patients; approximately 33% had disease control. Study findings and constraints: Dynamics of early blood T cell clones, together with interferon-beta, were reportedly the best predictors of response. TCR clones of tumor origin grew in blood after radiotherapy plus ipilimumab.

TCRdb's copy holds only in-frame clones and misses some; the assay was immunoSEQ multiplex PCR. The top ten clones hold 4% to 5.5% of a sample with over 30,000 clones, approximately 77% of them seen once. V lost 2 bases, J lost 7 bases, and 17 bases lay in between. This CDR3 is 15 amino acids long. Looked up from germline, CDR1 is WNHNN and CDR2 is SYGVQD (reference sequence). This clone is medium-sized by share. The antigen is unknown. Patients with chemo-refractory metastatic non-small-cell lung cancer received focal radiation plus CTLA-4 blockade with ipilimumab. The TCR was taken from a human donor with non-small cell lung cancer whose response to radiotherapy plus ipilimumab could not be evaluated. V usage is TRBV10-1 and J usage is TRBJ2-5; D is possibly TRBD2 (5 bases). This material consisted of peripheral blood, taken from a patient treated with radiotherapy plus ipilimumab. This chain's CDR3 is CASSERSGRVGTQYF. The CDR3, as DNA: TGCGCCAGCAGTGAGCGGTCCGGGCGGGTTGGGACCCAGTACTTC.